The 24 T cell receptor beta chains below come from one sample, sequenced in a study of blood T cell repertoires in COVID-19. Sequenced by immunoSEQ multiplex PCR; TCRdb stores in-frame clones only, minus some. The sample consists of some 300,000 clones, around 87% of them appearing once. The sample consisted of PBMCs or T cells enriched from blood (not recorded which). These receptors were taken from a woman under 30 with acute COVID-19.

This clone was recorded once. The chain carries TRBV24-1 and TRBJ2-3, with 8 positions matching TRBD2. The V gene end was trimmed by 6 bases and the J gene end by 5 bases; junction bases not matched to a gene: 6. The germline CDR1 and CDR2 sequences are KGHDR and SFDVKD. CDR3 length: 14 amino acids. The CDR3 DNA is TGTGCCACCAGTAAGCGGGAGAAGGGAGATACGCAGTATTTT. This gives the protein CATSKREKGDTQYF.

The chain combines TRBV11-2 with TRBJ2-1; the match to TRBD1 covers 8 bases. The V segment lost 6 bases and the J segment 1 base; nucleotides outside the gene matches: 5. CDR1 is SGHAT, CDR2 FQNNGV, per germline. This CDR3 spans 15 amino acids. As DNA, the CDR3 is TGTGCCAGCAGGTCAGGGACAGGTTCCTACAATGAGCAGTTCTTC. This sequence encodes CASRSGTGSYNEQFF.

J is TRBJ2-2 and V is TRBV19; D might be TRBD1 (6 bases). Germline loops: CDR1 LNHDA, CDR2 SQIVND (reference sequence). The CDR3 totals 13 residues. V lost 8 bases and J 2 bases, leaving 9 bases between the germline ends. CDR3 amino acids: CASRDTNTGELFF. CDR3 DNA sequence: TGTGCCAGTCGGGACACTAACACCGGGGAGCTGTTTTTT.

CDR3 protein: CSASGGLLVTEAFF. CDR3 coding DNA: TGCAGTGCTAGTGGAGGGTTGTTGGTCACTGAAGCTTTCTTT. The V and J genes are TRBV20-1 and TRBJ1-1; D gene uncertain. The CDR3 loop spans 14 amino acids. Deletions cut 3 bases from V and 4 bases from J, with 15 bases between. The germline gives CDR1 DFQATT, CDR2 SNEGSKA (reference sequence).

This chain joins TRBV28 and TRBJ2-7; D is possibly TRBD2 (6 bases). CDR1 and CDR2 (germline): MDHEN, SYDVKM. The V end was cut by 5 bases, the J end by 2 bases, with 19 bases between. CDR3 length equals 16 residues. CDR3 amino acids: CASSPPGLAITYEQYF. The DNA of the CDR3 is TGTGCCAGCAGTCCCCCCGGTCTAGCGATCACCTACGAGCAGTACTTC. The variable domain in full, with the rest retrieved from reference TRBV28 and TRBJ2-7, is DVKVTQSSRYLVKRTGEKVFLECVQDMDHENMFWYRQDPGLGLRLIYFSYDVKMKEKGDIPEGYSVSREKKERFSLILESASTNQTSMYLCASSPPGLAITYEQYFGPGTRLTVT.

The chain recombines TRBV28 with TRBJ1-1; weak D call: TRBD1 (5 bases). V lost 4 bases and J 8 bases, leaving 17 bases between the germline ends. The CDR3 sequence is 14 residues long. Germline CDR1 is MDHEN and CDR2 is SYDVKM. CDR3 loop: CASSYPPHTGEAFF. In DNA, the CDR3 is TGTGCCAGCAGTTATCCCCCCCACACAGGAGAAGCTTTCTTT.

V gene TRBV28 combines with J gene TRBJ1-6; 10 bases agree with TRBD1. The CDR3 runs to 18 residues. Unmatched junction bases numbered 7, after V lost 4 bases and J lost 1 base. Germline lookup yields CDR1 MDHEN and CDR2 SYDVKM. The CDR3 region is CASSWGQGMSSYNSPLHF. In nucleotides, the CDR3 is TGTGCCAGCAGTTGGGGACAGGGGATGAGTTCCTATAATTCACCCCTCCACTTT.

This sequence joins TRBV6-5 and TRBJ1-2; 7 bases are a match to TRBD1. The CDR3 has 14 amino acids. V trimming: 2 bases; J trimming: 5 bases; junction bases outside the gene matches: 5. CDR1 MNHEY and CDR2 SVGAGI come from the germline V gene. CDR3 loop: CASSYVTGDYGYTF. CDR3 nucleotides: TGTGCCAGCAGTTACGTTACAGGGGATTATGGCTACACCTTC.

The V call is TRBV9, the J call TRBJ1-1; D is uncertain. Trimming took off 0 bases at V and 3 bases at J, with 12 bases between the two ends. This CDR3 contains 15 residues. Germline CDR1 is SGDLS and CDR2 is YYNGEE. The chain's CDR3 is CASSVGGVAYTEAFF. CDR3 in DNA: TGTGCCAGCAGCGTAGGAGGAGTAGCCTACACTGAAGCTTTCTTT.

V usage is TRBV30 and J usage is TRBJ2-3; 8 bases line up with TRBD2. The length of the CDR3 is 11 residues. V shed 0 bases and J 14 bases; nucleotides not matched to a gene: 4. Germline CDR1 is GTSNPN and CDR2 is SVGIG (reference sequence). The CDR3 DNA reads as TGTGCCTGGAGTGTAGAGGCGGGAGGGTATTTT. Translation: CAWSVEAGGYF.

This chain joins TRBV29-1 and TRBJ2-1; tentatively, D is TRBD1 (6 bases). Trimming took 6 bases from V and 4 from J, leaving 19 bases between them. The CDR3 covers 15 residues. Germline V lookup: CDR1 SQVTM, CDR2 ANQGSEA. As DNA, the CDR3 is TGCAGCGTGGGGGCCGGGACATTTTCTTACAATGAGCAGTTCTTC. This sequence encodes CSVGAGTFSYNEQFF.

The sample holds one count of this clone. The V and J genes are TRBV28 and TRBJ2-3; D remains ambiguous. CDR1 is MDHEN and CDR2 is SYDVKM in the germline V gene. This CDR3 has 13 amino acids. V gave up 2 bases and J gave up 3 bases, with 6 bases separating them. This CDR3 reads CASSLEATDTQYF. The CDR3 region has the DNA TGTGCCAGCAGTTTAGAAGCGACAGATACGCAGTATTTT.

The rearrangement uses TRBV11-3 and TRBJ1-2; TRBD1 aligns across 7 bases. This CDR3 region has 13 residues. Germline lookup yields CDR1 SGHNT and CDR2 YENEEA. With V trimmed by 0 bases and J by 8 bases, 3 bases remained unmatched. The CDR3: CASSLDRGDGYTF. CDR3 in DNA: TGTGCCAGCAGCTTAGACAGGGGGGACGGCTACACCTTC. Complete variable domain (other parts from reference TRBV11-3 and TRBJ1-2): EAGVVQSPRYKIIEKKQPVAFWCNPISGHNTLYWYLQNLGQGPELLIRYENEEAVDDSQLPKDRFSAERLKGVDSTLKIQPAELGDSAVYLCASSLDRGDGYTFGSGTRLTVV.

The chain combines TRBV20-1 with TRBJ2-4; a weak D match, TRBD2 (5 bases). Germline loops: CDR1 DFQATT, CDR2 SNEGSKA (reference sequence). The CDR3 contains 13 residues. Trimming stripped 3 bases from V and 0 bases from J, with 6 bases between. CDR3 amino acids: CSASGLAKNIQYF. CDR3 nucleotide sequence: TGCAGTGCTAGTGGACTAGCCAAAAACATTCAGTACTTC.

The chain uses TRBV19 and TRBJ1-1, with 7 bases lining up with TRBD1. Germline trimming cut 5 bases from V and 3 bases from J; bases unmatched to any gene: 6. In germline, CDR1 is LNHDA, CDR2 SQIVND (reference sequence). This CDR3 spans 14 amino acids. The CDR3 DNA reads as TGTGCCAGTAGTGGGGGACAGAGTTACACTGAAGCTTTCTTT. This sequence encodes CASSGGQSYTEAFF.

The V and J genes are TRBV27 and TRBJ1-5; D remains unclear. Germline CDR1 MNHEY, CDR2 SMNVEV (reference sequence). Deletions cut 5 bases from V and 0 bases from J, with 8 bases between. This CDR3 spans 14 amino acids. In nucleotides, the CDR3 is TGTGCCAGCAGTCTGGGGAGTAGCAATCAGCCCCAGCATTTT. Its translation is CASSLGSSNQPQHF.

The rearrangement joins TRBV9 to TRBJ1-1; no clear D gene. This CDR3 has 13 residues. Germline assignment: CDR1 SGDLS and CDR2 YYNGEE. V was cut by 3 bases and J by 4 bases, with 10 bases left in between. The CDR3 bases are TGTGCCAGCAGCGCCGGAGGGATCACTGAAGCTTTCTTT. As protein: CASSAGGITEAFF.

The V and J genes are TRBV11-2 and TRBJ2-7; no definite D call. The V gene's germline CDR1 is SGHAT and CDR2 FQNNGV. With 1 base removed from V and 1 base from J, the gap between germline ends came to 5 bases. The CDR3 is made up of 13 amino acids. CDR3 sequence reads: CASSLVSSYEQYF. The CDR3 DNA reads TGTGCCAGCAGCTTAGTCAGTTCCTACGAGCAGTACTTC.

For this clone: Compared with germline, one end of the junction differs, possibly owing to a read error. V and J are TRBV19 and TRBJ2-1; 7 nucleotides line up with TRBD2. The CDR3 is made up of 14 amino acids. Per the germline V gene, CDR1 is LNHDA and CDR2 is SQIVND (reference sequence). Here the CDR3 reads CASRVLAAYKEQFF. CDR3 DNA: TGTGCCAGTAGGGTCCTAGCGGCATACAAAGAGCAGTTCTTC.

The CDR3, as DNA: TGTGCCAGCAGCTTACCCGCGGGGGTACGCTCCACTGGAAACACCATATATTTT. Amino acid sequence: CASSLPAGVRSTGNTIYF. This chain uses TRBV13 with TRBJ1-3; maybe TRBD1 (5 bases). The CDR3 contains 18 residues. Germline CDR1 is PRHDT and CDR2 is FYEKMQ (reference sequence). V was trimmed by 2 bases and J by 2 bases, leaving 19 bases between them. Drawing the rest from reference TRBV13 and TRBJ1-3, the complete variable domain is AAGVIQSPRHLIKEKRETATLKCYPIPRHDTVYWYQQGPGQDPQFLISFYEKMQSDKGSIPDRFSAQQFSDYHSELNMSSLELGDSALYFCASSLPAGVRSTGNTIYFGEGSWLTVV.

The chain uses TRBV9 and TRBJ1-4; TRBD1 matches at 8 bases. Germline V gene lookup returns CDR1 SGDLS and CDR2 YYNGEE. Unmatched junction bases numbered 6, after V lost 4 bases and J lost 7 bases. This CDR3 has 14 amino acids. DNA for the CDR3: TGTGCCAGCAGCTCGCCGACAGGGGTTGAAAAACTGTTTTTT. Amino acids: CASSSPTGVEKLFF.

The chain recombines TRBV9 with TRBJ2-1; TRBD1 matches at 8 bases. The CDR3 runs 15 residues. Unmatched junction bases numbered 9, after V lost 6 bases and J lost 4 bases. CDR1 and CDR2 from the germline V gene are SGDLS and YYNGEE. Written as DNA, the CDR3 is TGTGCCAGCACGCTTGGGGACAGGCTTTACAATGAGCAGTTCTTC. Amino acid sequence: CASTLGDRLYNEQFF.

The chain uses TRBV2 and TRBJ1-5, with D possibly TRBD1 on 5 matching bases. Trimming cost V 5 bases and J 4 bases, with 12 bases left between them. The CDR3 totals 14 residues. Germline V gives CDR1 SNHLY, CDR2 FYNNEI. The CDR3 nucleotides are TGTGCCAGCAGTTTGACAGTTAGAAATCAGCCCCAGCATTTT. It specifies CASSLTVRNQPQHF.

This clone occurred a few times. V and J are TRBV7-9 and TRBJ2-7; D unresolved. This CDR3 is 11 amino acids long. Between the trimmed V and J ends, which lost 4 bases and 4 bases, there was a span of 5 bases. Looked up from germline, CDR1 is SEHNR and CDR2 is FQNEAQ (reference sequence). CDR3 sequence (DNA): TGTGCCAGCAGCTCAGATTACGAGCAGTACTTC. It translates to CASSSDYEQYF. Variable domain in full (rest from reference TRBV7-9 and TRBJ2-7): DTGVSQNPRHKITKRGQNVTFRCDPISEHNRLYWYRQTLGQGPEFLTYFQNEAQLEKSRLLSDRFSAERPKGSFSTLEIQRTEQGDSAMYLCASSSDYEQYFGPGTRLTVT.